The sequence of this T cell receptor (beta chain) was determined in a study of blood T cells in healthy people across ages. General study points: There was no known CMV status for donors, so expanded clonotype changes were possibly confounded. A roughly linear fall in TCR beta diversity per million T cells was seen with increasing age.

A J-beta primer mix and a sample-barcoded 5' primer were used in a second PCR of roughly 7 to 12 cycles. Each CDR3 protein gets one entry after TCRdb re-called the 5' RACE reads with MiXCR. The repertoire consists of around 850,000 distinct CDR3 sequences, with roughly 40% occurring once and the leading ten covering about an eighth. Details on this clonotype: Its antigen is unknown.

The V gene's germline CDR1 is MNHNY and CDR2 SVGAGI (reference sequence). V lost 2 bases and J 6 bases, leaving 12 bases between the germline ends. The CDR3 is 14 residues long. Source material: blood. This receptor was taken from a man aged 18 to 35 in good health. The chain combines TRBV6-6 with TRBJ2-3, with D maybe TRBD2 (5 bases). The CDR3 DNA reads TGTGCCAGCAGTTACGCAAATAGGGAGGATACGCAGTATTTT. Translating gives CASSYANREDTQYF.